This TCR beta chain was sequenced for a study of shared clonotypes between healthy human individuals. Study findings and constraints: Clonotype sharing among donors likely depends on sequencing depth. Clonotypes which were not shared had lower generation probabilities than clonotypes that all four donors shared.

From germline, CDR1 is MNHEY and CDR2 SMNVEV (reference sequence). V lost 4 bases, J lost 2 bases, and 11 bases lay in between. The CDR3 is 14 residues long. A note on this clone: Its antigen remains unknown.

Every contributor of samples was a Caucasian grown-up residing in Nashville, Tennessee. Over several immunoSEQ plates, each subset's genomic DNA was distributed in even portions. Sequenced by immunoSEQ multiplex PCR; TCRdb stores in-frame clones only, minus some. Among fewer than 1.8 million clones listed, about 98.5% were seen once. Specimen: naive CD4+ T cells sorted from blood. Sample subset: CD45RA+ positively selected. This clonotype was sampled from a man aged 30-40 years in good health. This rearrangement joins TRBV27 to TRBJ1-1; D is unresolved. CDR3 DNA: TGTGCCAGCAGTTCGGTTGGGGAAAACACTGAAGCTTTCTTT. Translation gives CASSSVGENTEAFF.